These 23 T cell receptor beta chains were all obtained from the same sample, sequenced in a study of shared clonotypes between healthy human individuals. TCRdb's table, derived via immunoSEQ multiplex PCR, lists solely in-frame clones and lacks some. Of 1,500,000 or so clones listed, just under 99% were seen once; the top ten hold roughly 0.35%. Sequencing used naive CD4+ T cells sorted from blood. Subset in this sample: CD45RA+ positively selected. Every receptor here comes from a man aged 25-40 years in good health.

This rearrangement joins TRBV6-1 to TRBJ1-2; D gene ambiguous. The germline V and J ends were trimmed by 3 bases and 8 bases, with 7 bases remaining between them. CDR1 and CDR2 (germline): MNHNS, SASEGT. This CDR3 is built from 11 residues. The CDR3 here is CASSEIRGYTF. DNA of the CDR3: TGTGCCAGCAGTGAGATAAGAGGCTACACCTTC.

This sequence joins TRBV10-3 and TRBJ2-7; D call uncertain. This CDR3 is 12 amino acids long. The germline V gene has CDR1 ENHRY and CDR2 SYGVKD. Trimming shortened V by 4 bases and J by 3 bases, and 7 bases separated the two germline ends. The CDR3 bases are TGTGCCATCAGTGGGAAGGGCTACGAGCAGTACTTC. Translating it yields CAISGKGYEQYF.

The V gene is TRBV19, the J gene TRBJ2-1; the D call may be TRBD1 or TRBD2 (5 bases each). V gave up 5 bases and J gave up 2 bases, with 16 bases separating them. The CDR3 loop spans 16 amino acids. The germline gives CDR1 LNHDA, CDR2 SQIVND (reference sequence). This chain's CDR3 is CASSPRTPGPYNEQFF. For the CDR3, the DNA is TGTGCCAGTAGTCCGAGGACGCCGGGACCCTACAATGAGCAGTTCTTC.

The chain joins TRBV27 to TRBJ1-5; no firm D call. Deletions cut 5 bases from V and 4 bases from J, with 9 bases between. Germline lookup yields CDR1 MNHEY and CDR2 SMNVEV (reference sequence). The CDR3 runs 13 residues. The CDR3 region has the DNA TGTGCCAGCAGTGGGAAGGGTAATCAGCCCCAGCATTTT. Its protein product is CASSGKGNQPQHF.

V and J are TRBV9 and TRBJ2-5; 7 bases map to TRBD1. This CDR3 has 17 amino acids. Losses at the gene ends were 0 bases for V and 9 bases for J; bases not matched to a gene: 17. Germline V gives CDR1 SGDLS, CDR2 YYNGEE. The CDR3 protein is CASSVGGRGIAWAAQYF. In DNA form, the CDR3 reads TGTGCCAGCAGCGTAGGCGGCAGGGGGATTGCCTGGGCGGCCCAGTACTTC. Complete variable domain (other parts from reference TRBV9 and TRBJ2-5): DSGVTQTPKHLITATGQRVTLRCSPRSGDLSVYWYQQSLDQGLQFLIQYYNGEERAKGNILERFSAQQFPDLHSELNLSSLELGDSALYFCASSVGGRGIAWAAQYFGPGTRLLVL.

V is TRBV7-2 and J is TRBJ2-5, with 8 bases fitting TRBD2. The V and J ends lost 5 bases and 3 bases, in that order; junction bases with no gene match: 5. CDR1 is SGHTA and CDR2 is FQGNSA in the germline V gene. CDR3 length: 14 amino acids. CDR3 nucleotide sequence: TGTGCCAGCAGCACGGGACTAGGGGAAGAGACCCAGTACTTC. Its translation: CASSTGLGEETQYF.

J is TRBJ2-5 and V is TRBV28, with 8 bases aligning to TRBD2. This CDR3 is built from 14 residues. Germline V gives CDR1 MDHEN, CDR2 SYDVKM. The J segment lost 9 bases and the V segment lost 8 bases, leaving 14 bases of the junction unmatched. The CDR3 loop reads CASSISGSGHPQYF. For the CDR3, the DNA is TGTGCCAGCTCTATAAGCGGGAGCGGGCACCCCCAGTACTTC. Variable domain in full (rest from reference TRBV28 and TRBJ2-5): DVKVTQSSRYLVKRTGEKVFLECVQDMDHENMFWYRQDPGLGLRLIYFSYDVKMKEKGDIPEGYSVSREKKERFSLILESASTNQTSMYLCASSISGSGHPQYFGPGTRLLVL.

The CDR3 reads CASSTGGDNQPQHF. The CDR3 DNA reads TGTGCCAGTAGTACAGGGGGCGACAATCAGCCCCAGCATTTT. This chain connects TRBV19 to TRBJ1-5; TRBD1 agrees at 8 bases. This CDR3 region has 14 residues. After removal of 4 bases from V and 3 bases from J, the junction contained 2 bases not matched to a gene. Germline-derived CDR1 and CDR2 are LNHDA and SQIVND (reference sequence).

The CDR3 nucleotides read TGTGCCACCAGCCCATTCGGGGCAGGGAGCACAGATACGCAGTATTTT. This codes for CATSPFGAGSTDTQYF. The chain has TRBV15 and TRBJ2-3, with D perhaps being TRBD1 or TRBD2 (5 bases each). The CDR3 length is 16 residues. Germline V gives CDR1 LNHNV, CDR2 YYDKDF (reference sequence). Deletions cut 5 bases from V and 0 bases from J, with 15 bases between.

The chain carries TRBV7-9 and TRBJ2-7; D is unclear. Germline CDR1 SEHNR, CDR2 FQNEAQ (reference sequence). The V end was cut by 5 bases, the J end by 4 bases, with 24 bases between. This CDR3 has 17 residues. Written as DNA, the CDR3 is TGTGCCAGCAGCAATTCCCGGGCCACACGGACCGATTACGAGCAGTACTTC. The encoded protein is CASSNSRATRTDYEQYF.

The CDR3 sequence: CASSLQGRNTGELFF. CDR3 in DNA: TGCGCCAGCAGCTTACAGGGCCGAAACACCGGGGAGCTGTTTTTT. The chain employs TRBV5-1 and TRBJ2-2, with a weak D call TRBD1 (6 bases). The CDR3 extends over 15 amino acids. Germline V gene lookup returns CDR1 SGHRS and CDR2 YFSETQ. With 2 bases removed from V and 2 bases from J, the gap between germline ends came to 10 bases.

The chain has TRBV7-2 and TRBJ2-3; D is undetermined. The ends were cut back, 5 bases at V and 2 bases at J, with 11 bases in the middle. This CDR3 spans 14 amino acids. Germline-derived CDR1 and CDR2 are SGHTA and FQGNSA. This chain's CDR3 is CASSTRLTTDTQYF. The CDR3 nucleotides are TGTGCCAGCAGCACCAGACTTACCACAGATACGCAGTATTTT.

DNA of the CDR3: TGTGCCAGCAGACTTGGAAGACAGGGTTTTTACTATGGCTACACCTTC. This sequence encodes CASRLGRQGFYYGYTF. This sequence joins TRBV28 and TRBJ1-2, with 7 bases fitting TRBD1. Germline V lookup: CDR1 MDHEN, CDR2 SYDVKM. With 6 bases clipped from V and 3 bases from J, the junction kept 13 bases outside the gene matches. This CDR3 is 16 amino acids long.

The genes are TRBV5-1 and TRBJ2-1, with D perhaps matching TRBD2 (6 bases). With 0 bases removed from V and 4 bases from J, the gap between germline ends came to 11 bases. Germline-derived CDR1 and CDR2 are SGHRS and YFSETQ. The CDR3 runs 15 residues. The DNA for the CDR3 is TGCGCCAGCAGCTTGGAGGGCGGGGCGTACAATGAGCAGTTCTTC. Its translation: CASSLEGGAYNEQFF.

The V gene is TRBV7-9, the J gene TRBJ1-2; TRBD1 matches 7 bases. V lost 1 base, J lost 5 bases, and 7 bases stayed unmatched. From germline, CDR1 is SEHNR and CDR2 FQNEAQ (reference sequence). CDR3 length: 15 amino acids. The CDR3 DNA follows: TGTGCCAGCAGCTTAGAGGGGGCTCGGAGGTATGGCTACACCTTC. Amino acids: CASSLEGARRYGYTF.

The chain couples TRBV7-2 to TRBJ2-1, with 10 bases aligning to TRBD2. The junction had 3 bases not matched to a gene; V was cut back by 3 bases and J by 7 bases. The CDR3 consists of 14 residues. Germline CDR1 SGHTA, CDR2 FQGNSA. The DNA of the CDR3 is TGTGCCAGCAGCTTTAGACTAGCGGGTAATGAGCAGTTCTTC. Amino acids: CASSFRLAGNEQFF. The variable domain in full, with the rest retrieved from reference TRBV7-2 and TRBJ2-1, is GAGVSQSPSNKVTEKGKDVELRCDPISGHTALYWYRQSLGQGLEFLIYFQGNSAPDKSGLPSDRFSAERTGGSVSTLTIQRTQQEDSAVYLCASSFRLAGNEQFFGPGTRLTVL.

CDR3 DNA sequence: TGTGCCAGCAAGGCGGGAGCGGCCTACGAGCAGTACTTC. Protein: CASKAGAAYEQYF. The V gene is TRBV27, the J gene TRBJ2-7; the match to TRBD2 covers 7 bases. The V segment lost 7 bases and the J segment 2 bases; nucleotides outside the gene matches: 5. This CDR3 is built from 13 residues. Germline V CDR1 and CDR2: MNHEY, SMNVEV (reference sequence).

The chain carries TRBV19 and TRBJ2-7; D call uncertain. CDR1 LNHDA and CDR2 SQIVND come from the germline V gene (reference sequence). The CDR3 spans 13 residues. V shed 3 bases and J shed 3 bases, with 9 bases lying between them. The CDR3 spells CASSISLFYEQYF. In DNA form, the CDR3 reads TGTGCCAGTAGTATCTCGCTATTCTACGAGCAGTACTTC.

This clone was counted a single time. The chain recombines TRBV9 with TRBJ2-4; 9 positions match TRBD2. The ends lost 3 bases at V and 1 base at J; junction bases unmatched: 5. Germline V gene sequence: CDR1 SGDLS, CDR2 YYNGEE. The CDR3 loop spans 16 amino acids. The CDR3 protein is CASSGLAGVAKNIQYF. In DNA form, the CDR3 reads TGTGCCAGCAGCGGCTTAGCGGGAGTTGCCAAAAACATTCAGTACTTC.

On this clone itself: Distinct nucleotide sequences in the sample also encode this CDR3. V gene TRBV15 combines with J gene TRBJ2-5; no reliable D call. The V gene lost 1 base and the J gene lost 5 bases, with 5 bases spanning the gap. The CDR3 extends over 12 amino acids. CDR1 and CDR2 (germline): LNHNV, YYDKDF (reference sequence). CDR3 nucleotide sequence: TGTGCCACCAGCAGAGTCGCGGAGACCCAGTACTTC. Translated, it gives CATSRVAETQYF.

The chain links TRBV28 to TRBJ2-1, with a weak D call TRBD2 (6 bases). Germline lookup yields CDR1 MDHEN and CDR2 SYDVKM. Between the trimmed V and J ends, which lost 9 bases and 0 bases, there was a span of 12 bases. The CDR3 is 14 residues long. The CDR3 region is CASCVAASYNEQFF. In nucleotides, the CDR3 is TGTGCCAGTTGTGTAGCGGCCTCCTACAATGAGCAGTTCTTC.

Note on this clone: The same CDR3 also results from other DNA sequences found in this sample. This chain's CDR3 is CASSLDGLNTGELFF. DNA of the CDR3: TGTGCCAGCAGCTTAGACGGGCTAAACACCGGGGAGCTGTTTTTT. The chain joins TRBV11-3 to TRBJ2-2; D ambiguous. V was shortened by 0 bases and J by 2 bases, with 7 bases between the two germline ends. CDR1 SGHNT and CDR2 YENEEA come from the germline V gene. The CDR3 runs 15 residues.

The chain recombines TRBV18 with TRBJ1-3; D uncertain. V shed 3 bases and J shed 7 bases, with 4 bases lying between them. The CDR3 consists of 11 residues. Germline V gene data show CDR1 as KGHSH and CDR2 as LQKENI. The DNA for the CDR3 is TGTGCCAGCTCACCTCGGAACACCATATATTTT. It specifies CASSPRNTIYF.